The next 9 T cell receptor beta chains were all read from a single sample in a study of identical twins. TCRdb itself ran the 5' RACE reads through MiXCR, one entry per CDR3 protein. The sample lists about 790,000 distinct CDR3 sequences; roughly 18% were seen once. A further study also used this sample, focusing on T cells expressing NK-cell markers.

The sequencing sample was made of PBMCs. The receptor source for this set is a woman aged 18-29 years in good health.

This clonotype turned up a few times. The CDR3 nucleotides are TGTGCCAGCTCACCATTCGCCCAAGAGACCCAGTACTTC. Translation gives CASSPFAQETQYF. The V call is TRBV18, the J call TRBJ2-5, with unresolved D. The CDR3 has 13 residues. V was shortened by 2 bases and J by 1 base, with 5 bases between the two germline ends. Germline V gives CDR1 KGHSH, CDR2 LQKENI.

The CDR3 nucleotides read TGTGCCAGCAGGATTATGACCGGGGAGCTGTTTTTT. Residues: CASRIMTGELFF. V is TRBV12-3 or TRBV12-4 and J is TRBJ2-2; D unresolved. Between the trimmed V and J ends, which lost 6 bases and 5 bases, there was a span of 7 bases. CDR3 length: 12 amino acids.

This clonotype was found a few times. A read error may produce the germline difference seen at one junction end. V is TRBV4-3 and J is TRBJ2-7; TRBD2 aligns across 14 bases. The CDR3 length is 14 residues. The V gene's germline CDR1 is LGHNA and CDR2 YSLEER. CDR3 sequence reads: CARSQGLAGAFQYF. Here the CDR3 DNA reads TGCGCCAGAAGCCAGGGACTAGCGGGAGCGTTTCAGTACTTC.

The chain links TRBV20-1 to TRBJ2-5; TRBD2 is a possible D gene (6 bases). Trimming left V 6 bases short and J 3 bases short, with 11 bases between. The germline V gene encodes CDR1 DFQATT and CDR2 SNEGSKA (reference sequence). CDR3 length: 12 amino acids. This CDR3 reads CSASGREETQYF. The DNA of the CDR3 is TGCAGTGCCAGCGGGCGAGAAGAGACCCAGTACTTC.

This clonotype was recorded a few times. The V and J genes are TRBV7-2 and TRBJ2-7; 12 positions agree with TRBD2. V lost 6 bases to trimming and J lost 6 bases; unmatched junction nucleotides: 12. CDR1 SGHTA and CDR2 FQGNSA come from the germline V gene. This CDR3 comprises 16 residues. The CDR3 protein is CASSLEGGLAGSEQYF. CDR3 nucleotide sequence: TGTGCCAGCAGTCTAGAGGGGGGACTAGCGGGTTCCGAGCAGTACTTC.

This clonotype was recorded a few times. The V and J genes are TRBV20-1 and TRBJ1-2; 7 bases fit TRBD1. CDR3 length: 16 residues. The V segment lost 2 bases and the J segment 2 bases; nucleotides outside the gene matches: 11. Germline V lookup: CDR1 DFQATT, CDR2 SNEGSKA (reference sequence). The CDR3 loop is CSARPFTGEGNYGYTF. The DNA of the CDR3 is TGCAGTGCTAGACCCTTTACAGGGGAGGGGAACTATGGCTACACCTTC.

In DNA form, the CDR3 reads TGTGCCAGCAGCCGGGGGGAGGGCAGACACACTGAAGCTTTCTTT. Protein product: CASSRGEGRHTEAFF. The J gene is TRBJ1-1, the V gene TRBV7-8; possible D gene TRBD1, 5 bases. V lost 5 bases and J lost 3, with 16 bases in between. The length of the CDR3 is 15 residues. Germline values: CDR1 SGHVS, CDR2 FQNEAQ.

This sequence joins TRBV21-1 and TRBJ2-1; the tabulated D call, TRBD2, remains unverified against the DNA. TRBV21-1 is reported as a pseudogene. The length of the CDR3 is 18 residues. CDR3 amino acids: CASSKYPSGASSYNEQFF. Written as DNA, the CDR3 is TGTGCCAGCAGCAAGTATCCTAGCGGGGCGAGCTCCTACAATGAGCAGTTCTTC.

This clonotype turned up a few times. V gene TRBV7-9 combines with J gene TRBJ2-3, with D maybe TRBD1 (6 bases). The germline gives CDR1 SEHNR, CDR2 FQNEAQ (reference sequence). V was clipped by 5 bases and J by 2 bases, with 17 bases between them. This CDR3 spans 16 amino acids. The CDR3 DNA reads TGTGCCAGCAGCCCTTCAGGGGCTAGCTACACAGATACGCAGTATTTT. Translation gives CASSPSGASYTDTQYF.